A single sample is the source of the 24 T cell receptor beta chains below, sequenced in a study of neurological immune-mediated disorders. Via MiXCR, TCRdb re-called the 5' RACE reads, giving one row per CDR3 protein. The data show about 79,000 distinct CDR3 sequences, 13% to 15% seen once. The source material was PBMCs. These receptors were taken from a woman between 45 and 60 years old in good health.

This clonotype was counted at least ten times. The CDR3 DNA reads TGTGCCAGCAGTTACCACGAGGGGCCCTCCTACGAGCAGTACTTC. Protein product: CASSYHEGPSYEQYF. The chain combines TRBV6-5 with TRBJ2-7, with D perhaps being TRBD1 or TRBD2 (5 bases each). The CDR3 has 15 residues. V was clipped by 2 bases and J by 0 bases, with 11 bases between them. Germline-derived CDR1 and CDR2 are MNHEY and SVGAGI.

V is TRBV7-9 and J is TRBJ1-1; D is undetermined. This CDR3 spans 18 amino acids. Germline assignment: CDR1 SEHNR and CDR2 FQNEAQ (reference sequence). V lost 5 bases and J lost 6, with 28 bases in between. CDR3 in amino acids: CASSAIMGERAIRAEAFF. CDR3 DNA: TGTGCCAGCAGCGCCATAATGGGAGAAAGGGCGATTAGGGCTGAAGCTTTCTTT.

This clonotype appeared many times. The V gene is TRBV7-9, the J gene TRBJ2-5, with 9 bases that match TRBD1. V lost 6 bases and J lost 2; bases outside the gene matches: 7. This CDR3 region has 15 residues. The germline V gene has CDR1 SEHNR and CDR2 FQNEAQ (reference sequence). The CDR3 is CASRGGDRVQETQYF. The CDR3 region has the DNA TGTGCCAGCAGGGGTGGGGACAGGGTGCAAGAGACCCAGTACTTC.

This clonotype was found many times. The gene calls are TRBV5-1 and TRBJ1-2; D perhaps matches TRBD1 (6 bases). Germline CDR1 and CDR2: SGHRS and YFSETQ. The CDR3 is 12 residues long. V was clipped by 2 bases and J by 8 bases, with 10 bases between them. DNA for the CDR3: TGCGCCAGCAGCTTCGGGGGCCGGGGCTACACCTTC. Protein: CASSFGGRGYTF. The whole variable domain, filled in from reference TRBV5-1 and TRBJ1-2, reads KAGVTQTPRYLIKTRGQQVTLSCSPISGHRSVSWYQQTPGQGLQFLFEYFSETQRNKGNFPGRFSGRQFSNSRSEMNVSTLELGDSALYLCASSFGGRGYTFGSGTRLTVV.

This clonotype has a count of ten or more. The chain joins TRBV27 to TRBJ2-1; D ambiguous. The germline V gene has CDR1 MNHEY and CDR2 SMNVEV (reference sequence). V lost 8 bases and J lost 2, with 22 bases in between. The CDR3 runs 17 residues. The CDR3 DNA follows: TGTGCCAGCGAGAGGCTTTATACGGGCCAAACCTACAATGAGCAGTTCTTC. It encodes CASERLYTGQTYNEQFF.

V and J are TRBV29-1 and TRBJ2-5; the match to TRBD2 covers 7 bases. V was clipped by 8 bases and J by 2 bases; unmatched bases: 8. The germline V gene has CDR1 SQVTM and CDR2 ANQGSEA. The CDR3 contains 13 residues. In DNA form, the CDR3 reads TGCAGCACCTGGACTAGTCCGCAAGAGACCCAGTACTTC. It specifies CSTWTSPQETQYF.

This clonotype was detected many times. The chain is built from TRBV29-1 and TRBJ2-1; D gene uncertain. This CDR3 region has 13 residues. Trimming took off 4 bases at V and 15 bases at J, with 22 bases between the two ends. CDR1 SQVTM and CDR2 ANQGSEA come from the germline V gene. For the CDR3, the DNA is TGCAGCGTTGTCCCCTTGTCCGATGGAGTCGGGTTCTTC. This gives the protein CSVVPLSDGVGFF.

V gene TRBV29-1 combines with J gene TRBJ2-5; no firm D call. The J call may be wrong; the DNA end is better matched by TRBJ2-1. CDR3 size: 13 residues. The germline V gene encodes CDR1 SQVTM and CDR2 ANQGSEA. The CDR3 region is CSVESSSPNEQFF. In DNA form, the CDR3 reads TGCAGCGTTGAAAGTTCCAGCCCCAATGAGCAGTTCTTC.

This clonotype was observed at least ten times. The rearrangement uses TRBV3-1 and TRBJ2-5; TRBD2 agrees at 11 bases. The CDR3 sequence is 15 residues long. Looked up from germline, CDR1 is LGHDT and CDR2 is YNNKEL (reference sequence). Unmatched junction bases numbered 6, after V lost 3 bases and J lost 6 bases. This CDR3 reads CASSHLAGGTKTQYF. The CDR3 nucleotides are TGTGCCAGCAGCCATCTAGCGGGGGGCACGAAGACCCAGTACTTC.

This clonotype was counted at least ten times. V and J are TRBV5-1 and TRBJ2-1; 8 bases are a match to TRBD2. The CDR3 covers 19 residues. Trimming removed 4 bases from V and 0 bases from J; junction bases left unmatched: 15. Germline-derived CDR1 and CDR2 are SGHRS and YFSETQ. The CDR3 bases are TGCGCCAGCAGCCTCCAGAGCTCCGGGGGGGGGAGCTCCTACAATGAGCAGTTCTTC. This translates into CASSLQSSGGGSSYNEQFF. The whole variable domain, filled in from reference TRBV5-1 and TRBJ2-1, reads KAGVTQTPRYLIKTRGQQVTLSCSPISGHRSVSWYQQTPGQGLQFLFEYFSETQRNKGNFPGRFSGRQFSNSRSEMNVSTLELGDSALYLCASSLQSSGGGSSYNEQFFGPGTRLTVL.

This clonotype was seen repeatedly, ten times or more. The J gene is TRBJ1-2, the V gene TRBV12-3 or TRBV12-4, with TRBD1 identical over 10 bases. J was trimmed by 4 bases and V by 3 bases; bases with no gene match: 5. CDR3 size: 15 residues. CDR3 DNA sequence: TGTGCCAGCAGTTTGGGGGACAGGGGACCCTATGGCTACACCTTC. It encodes CASSLGDRGPYGYTF.

This clonotype was found a few times. The gene calls are TRBV7-3 and TRBJ2-2; no clear D gene. The V end lost 2 bases, the J end lost 2 bases, and 6 bases lay between the germline ends. This CDR3 has 14 amino acids. Germline V gives CDR1 SGHTA, CDR2 FQGTGA. DNA for the CDR3: TGTGCCAGCAGCTTAGATCAAAACACCGGGGAGCTGTTTTTT. Protein sequence: CASSLDQNTGELFF.

This clonotype was seen at least ten times. This chain links TRBV5-1 with TRBJ2-1, with TRBD2 identical over 9 bases. This CDR3 is 15 amino acids long. Trimming removed 1 base from V and 6 bases from J; junction bases left unmatched: 5. CDR1 is SGHRS, CDR2 YFSETQ, per germline. The CDR3 reads CASSLSLAGINEQFF. The DNA of the CDR3 is TGCGCCAGCAGCTTGTCCCTAGCGGGGATCAATGAGCAGTTCTTC.

The genes are TRBV7-2 and TRBJ2-2; 9 bases fit TRBD1. The CDR3 contains 15 residues. J was trimmed by 6 bases and V by 4 bases; bases with no gene match: 6. The germline gives CDR1 SGHTA, CDR2 FQGNSA. CDR3 protein: CASSSRDRAAGELFF. The CDR3 coding sequence is TGTGCCAGCAGCTCCCGGGACAGGGCGGCCGGGGAGCTGTTTTTT.

The CDR3 nucleotides are TGTGCCTGTACAGGGGGCGTAGAGACCCAGTACTTC. This translates into CACTGGVETQYF. The gene calls are TRBV30 and TRBJ2-5; TRBD1 agrees at 9 bases. The V segment lost 6 bases and the J segment 4 bases; nucleotides outside the gene matches: 3. The CDR3 sequence is 12 residues long. Germline V CDR1 and CDR2: GTSNPN, SVGIG (reference sequence).

In its sample, this clonotype was seen many times. This sequence joins TRBV5-1 and TRBJ2-1, with a weak D call TRBD1 (5 bases). The CDR3 is made up of 15 amino acids. Trimming removed 2 bases from V and 1 base from J, with 10 bases in between. Germline V gives CDR1 SGHRS, CDR2 YFSETQ. The CDR3 region has the DNA TGCGCCAGCAGCTTACAGACAGTTTCCTACAATGAGCAGTTCTTC. Translated, it gives CASSLQTVSYNEQFF.

Many counts were recorded for this clonotype. The chain recombines TRBV11-2 with TRBJ1-4, with D hard to call. CDR1 is SGHAT and CDR2 is FQNNGV in the germline V gene. V shed 3 bases and J shed 2 bases, with 7 bases lying between them. This CDR3 spans 14 amino acids. CDR3 in amino acids: CASSFRITNEKLFF. DNA of the CDR3: TGTGCCAGCAGCTTCCGGATCACTAATGAAAAACTGTTTTTT.

With regard to this clonotype: The final CDR3 position lacks the conserved phenylalanine or tryptophan, pointing to a likely read error. This chain uses TRBV5-1 with TRBJ2-1, with D unclear. The CDR3 contains 15 residues. CDR1 and CDR2 from the germline V gene are SGHRS and YFSETQ. CDR3 DNA: TGTGCCAGCAGCTTGGATGACCCCTGGGGCAATGAGCAGTTCGTC. Translation gives CASSLDDPWGNEQFV.

This clonotype was counted only a few times. The rearrangement uses TRBV24-1 and TRBJ2-3; D is undetermined. V was shortened by 3 bases and J by 4 bases, with 16 bases between the two germline ends. This CDR3 has 16 residues. Germline CDR1 and CDR2: KGHDR and SFDVKD. The CDR3 loop is CATSDRSSTGPDTQYF. The CDR3 DNA is TGTGCCACCAGTGATCGTTCTTCCACCGGGCCAGATACGCAGTATTTT.

This clonotype has ten or more counts. The chain has TRBV27 and TRBJ1-4; D may be TRBD1 (5 bases). The length of the CDR3 is 14 residues. V lost 5 bases and J lost 8, with 15 bases in between. The germline V gene encodes CDR1 MNHEY and CDR2 SMNVEV (reference sequence). CDR3 residues: CASSAQRGVEKLFF. The CDR3 bases are TGTGCCAGCAGTGCTCAGAGGGGAGTCGAAAAACTGTTTTTT. The full variable domain, its missing parts supplied by reference TRBV27 and TRBJ1-4, is EAQVTQNPRYLITVTGKKLTVTCSQNMNHEYMSWYRQDPGLGLRQIYYSMNVEVTDKGDVPEGYKVSRKEKRNFPLILESPSPNQTSLYFCASSAQRGVEKLFFGSGTQLSVL.

The sample holds many counts of this clonotype. This chain uses TRBV11-3 with TRBJ1-1; perhaps TRBD1 as D (5 bases). This CDR3 comprises 14 residues. V dropped 5 bases and J dropped 3 bases, with 13 bases sitting between them. In germline, CDR1 is SGHNT, CDR2 YENEEA. The CDR3: CASSARQSYTEAFF. The CDR3 nucleotides are TGTGCCAGCAGCGCGCGACAGAGTTACACTGAAGCTTTCTTT.

This chain connects TRBV20-1 to TRBJ1-2; D is possibly TRBD1 (6 bases). There are 15 residues in the CDR3. In germline, CDR1 is DFQATT, CDR2 SNEGSKA (reference sequence). V shed 0 bases and J shed 4 bases, with 15 bases lying between them. CDR3 bases: TGCAGTGCTAGAGATAGGACAGCAAGGAGCTATGGCTACACCTTC. Residues: CSARDRTARSYGYTF.

V usage is TRBV12-3 or TRBV12-4 and J usage is TRBJ2-5, with 8 bases that match TRBD2. The CDR3 extends over 14 amino acids. Unmatched junction bases numbered 7, after V lost 6 bases and J lost 4 bases. The CDR3 coding sequence is TGTGCCAGCAGGGGACTAGTAGGGGGAGAGACCCAGTACTTC. Translated: CASRGLVGGETQYF.

The gene calls are TRBV15 and TRBJ1-2; the D gene is possibly TRBD1 (6 bases). The CDR3 is made up of 15 amino acids. V gave up 6 bases and J gave up 5 bases, with 19 bases separating them. Germline lookup yields CDR1 LNHNV and CDR2 YYDKDF (reference sequence). CDR3 in DNA: TGTGCCACCAGGTCCAAGGGAGGGGGGTTTTATGGCTACACCTTC. Its protein product is CATRSKGGGFYGYTF.